These 22 T cell receptor beta chains came from one sample sequenced in a study of cytomegalovirus exposure and HLA in healthy donors. Measured with immunoSEQ multiplex PCR; TCRdb has only the in-frame clones, and not every one. The sample shows roughly 200,000 clones, roughly 77% of them seen only once. What was sequenced was PBMCs. The receptors here all came from a woman younger than 45 in good health and CMV-seronegative.

This chain links TRBV28 with TRBJ2-7; D gene uncertain. CDR1 and CDR2 from the germline V gene are MDHEN and SYDVKM. Deletions cut 6 bases from V and 2 bases from J, with 17 bases between. This CDR3 has 15 amino acids. The CDR3 loop is CASRPTTHPAYEQYF. DNA for the CDR3: TGTGCCAGCAGGCCCACGACACACCCAGCCTACGAGCAGTACTTC.

In DNA, the CDR3 is TGTGCCAGCAGCCCACTCCGGACAGGGGGCACTGAAGCTTTCTTT. Its protein is CASSPLRTGGTEAFF. The genes are TRBV7-2 and TRBJ1-1; 10 nucleotides align to TRBD1. With 5 bases clipped from V and 4 bases from J, the junction kept 7 bases outside the gene matches. Germline values: CDR1 SGHTA, CDR2 FQGNSA. The CDR3 is made up of 15 amino acids.

The genes are TRBV19 and TRBJ1-5; D gene ambiguous. The CDR3 covers 14 residues. Deletions cut 6 bases from V and 2 bases from J, with 11 bases between. Germline assignment: CDR1 LNHDA and CDR2 SQIVND (reference sequence). CDR3 in amino acids: CASRRKGGNQPQHF. The CDR3 nucleotides read TGTGCCAGTAGGAGAAAAGGAGGCAATCAGCCCCAGCATTTT.

A remark on this clone: This could be a read error, since a much larger clone is one nucleotide away. The CDR3 spells CASSPQGNYGYTF. The CDR3 nucleotides read TGCGCCAGCAGCCCGCAGGGAAACTATGGCTACACCTTC. The chain employs TRBV4-1 and TRBJ1-2, with D possibly being TRBD1 (5 bases). The V end was cut by 4 bases, the J end by 2 bases, with 8 bases between. This CDR3 is 13 amino acids long. CDR1 is MGHRA, CDR2 YSYEKL, per germline.

Turning to this clone: This may be a read error, as it is one base from a much larger clone. The chain recombines TRBV2 with TRBJ1-1; D is possibly TRBD1 (6 bases). Deletions cut 4 bases from V and 1 base from J, with 7 bases between. Germline V gives CDR1 SNHLY, CDR2 FYNNEI. The CDR3 covers 13 residues. The CDR3: CASSGGQNTEAFF. The CDR3 DNA reads as TGTGCCAGCAGTGGGGGACAGAACACTGAAGCTTTCTTT.

This clone was detected a few times. The chain is built from TRBV30 and TRBJ1-3; 7 bases map to TRBD1. Losses at the gene ends were 5 bases for V and 4 bases for J; bases not matched to a gene: 5. The CDR3 length is 13 residues. Germline V CDR1 and CDR2: GTSNPN, SVGIG (reference sequence). The CDR3 coding sequence is TGTGCCTGGTTGACAGGGTTGGGAAACACCATATATTTT. Its translation is CAWLTGLGNTIYF.

V is TRBV6-1 and J is TRBJ2-7; 7 bases are a match to TRBD2. The J segment lost 2 bases and the V segment lost 6 bases, leaving 10 bases of the junction unmatched. CDR3 length: 15 amino acids. Germline CDR1 is MNHNS and CDR2 is SASEGT. The CDR3 loop is CASRHREEETYEQYF. The CDR3 coding sequence is TGTGCCAGCAGACACCGGGAGGAGGAAACCTACGAGCAGTACTTC.

This chain joins TRBV25-1 and TRBJ1-5; 9 bases are shared with TRBD1. V dropped 6 bases and J dropped 7; count of bases not matched to a gene: 10. Germline-derived CDR1 and CDR2 are MGHDK and SYGVNS. The CDR3 is 15 residues long. The CDR3 spells CASSPGQGFGQPQHF. CDR3 DNA sequence: TGTGCCAGCAGCCCGGGACAGGGATTCGGACAGCCCCAGCATTTT. Full variable domain (missing parts from reference TRBV25-1 and TRBJ1-5): EADIYQTPRYLVIGTGKKITLECSQTMGHDKMYWYQQDPGMELHLIHYSYGVNSTEKGDLSSESTVSRIRTEHFPLTLESARPSHTSQYLCASSPGQGFGQPQHFGDGTRLSIL.

The chain has TRBV6-1 and TRBJ2-5, with 10 bases identical to TRBD1. The CDR3 is 15 amino acids. The V gene end was trimmed by 4 bases and the J gene end by 5 bases; junction bases not matched to a gene: 7. CDR1 is MNHNS and CDR2 is SASEGT in the germline V gene. The CDR3 loop is CASSAGTGAGETQYF. CDR3 sequence (DNA): TGTGCCAGCAGTGCAGGGACAGGGGCCGGGGAGACCCAGTACTTC.

CDR3 nucleotide sequence: TGTGCCAGCAGTTCGGGGGGACAGGGCGCCGAAAAACTGTTTTTT. Translating it yields CASSSGGQGAEKLFF. V usage is TRBV28 and J usage is TRBJ1-4; TRBD1 matches 9 bases. The V segment lost 4 bases and the J segment 8 bases; nucleotides outside the gene matches: 8. CDR3 length: 15 amino acids. Germline V gene lookup returns CDR1 MDHEN and CDR2 SYDVKM.

This chain uses TRBV27 with TRBJ2-1, with TRBD1 matching over 7 bases. Germline V gives CDR1 MNHEY, CDR2 SMNVEV (reference sequence). CDR3 size: 16 residues. Unmatched junction bases numbered 10, after V lost 4 bases and J lost 4 bases. Written as DNA, the CDR3 is TGTGCCAGCAGTTCCGGACAGGCCCTCCGGTACAATGAGCAGTTCTTC. Encoded protein: CASSSGQALRYNEQFF.

V and J are TRBV25-1 and TRBJ1-6; 7 bases are shared with TRBD1. There are 14 residues in the CDR3. V lost 3 bases to trimming and J lost 10 bases; unmatched junction nucleotides: 6. Germline CDR1 MGHDK, CDR2 SYGVNS. The CDR3 DNA reads TGTGCCAGCAGTGACCAAGGGGGCGAGTCACCCCTCCACTTT. Protein product: CASSDQGGESPLHF.

The V and J genes are TRBV11-2 and TRBJ1-4, with 8 bases lining up with TRBD1. Germline V gene data show CDR1 as SGHAT and CDR2 as FQNNGV. The CDR3 extends over 14 amino acids. The V and J ends lost 1 base and 7 bases, in that order; junction bases with no gene match: 2. Here the CDR3 DNA reads TGTGCCAGCAGCTTAGGGACAGGGACTGAAAAACTGTTTTTT. Translated: CASSLGTGTEKLFF.

V gene TRBV5-1 combines with J gene TRBJ2-2; possibly TRBD1 for D (6 bases). The CDR3 is made up of 17 amino acids. Trimming stripped 4 bases from V and 4 bases from J, with 20 bases between. Germline V gene sequence: CDR1 SGHRS, CDR2 YFSETQ. The CDR3 DNA follows: TGCGCCAGCAGCACCCGCCTAGGACAGCTGGGCACCGGGGAGCTGTTTTTT. Protein product: CASSTRLGQLGTGELFF. Drawing the rest from reference TRBV5-1 and TRBJ2-2, the complete variable domain is KAGVTQTPRYLIKTRGQQVTLSCSPISGHRSVSWYQQTPGQGLQFLFEYFSETQRNKGNFPGRFSGRQFSNSRSEMNVSTLELGDSALYLCASSTRLGQLGTGELFFGEGSRLTVL.

This clone was counted many times. This chain uses TRBV4-1 with TRBJ2-7; a weak D match, TRBD2 (6 bases). Germline values: CDR1 MGHRA, CDR2 YSYEKL. This CDR3 is built from 17 residues. V lost 0 bases to trimming and J lost 3 bases, with 18 bases between them. The CDR3 DNA follows: TGCGCCAGCAGCCAAGATCCACCCTACGGGAGCATCTACGAGCAGTACTTC. This codes for CASSQDPPYGSIYEQYF.

This chain uses TRBV7-2 with TRBJ2-5; 13 nucleotides line up with TRBD2. Germline V gene lookup returns CDR1 SGHTA and CDR2 FQGNSA. The CDR3 runs 16 residues. The trim removed 4 bases at V and 6 bases at J, leaving 8 bases unmatched. CDR3 in amino acids: CASSSRGLAGVQTQYF. DNA of the CDR3: TGTGCCAGCAGCTCCCGCGGACTAGCGGGAGTGCAGACCCAGTACTTC.

The V and J genes are TRBV14 and TRBJ1-1; 10 bases are a match to TRBD1. CDR1 and CDR2 from the germline V gene are SGHDN and FVKESK. After removal of 4 bases from V and 5 bases from J, the junction contained 7 bases not matched to a gene. This CDR3 is 15 amino acids long. This CDR3 reads CASSLTGTGVTEAFF. The DNA for the CDR3 is TGTGCCAGCAGCCTAACCGGGACAGGGGTTACTGAAGCTTTCTTT.

This chain connects TRBV7-8 to TRBJ1-1; tentatively, D is TRBD1 (6 bases). V was clipped by 1 base and J by 1 base, with 7 bases between them. Germline V gives CDR1 SGHVS, CDR2 FQNEAQ. The CDR3 spans 14 residues. As DNA, the CDR3 is TGTGCCAGCAGCTTAGTACAGGGGAACACTGAAGCTTTCTTT. Translating it yields CASSLVQGNTEAFF. Supplemented by reference TRBV7-8 and TRBJ1-1, the full variable domain reads GAGVSQSPRYKVAKRGQDVALRCDPISGHVSLFWYQQALGQGPEFLTYFQNEAQLDKSGLPSDRFFAERPEGSVSTLKIQRTQQEDSAVYLCASSLVQGNTEAFFGQGTRLTVV.

This clone came up many times. The V gene is TRBV5-6, the J gene TRBJ2-5; D uncertain. The germline CDR1 and CDR2 sequences are SGHDT and YYEEEE. The CDR3 covers 13 residues. V shed 4 bases and J shed 0 bases, with 7 bases lying between them. The CDR3 here is CASSPQNQETQYF. In DNA, the CDR3 is TGTGCCAGCAGCCCTCAGAACCAAGAGACCCAGTACTTC.

The chain carries TRBV21-1 and TRBJ1-5. TRBV21-1 is assigned pseudogene status. The CDR3 is 16 amino acids. CDR3 region: CASSNSRQHSNQPQHF. The CDR3 region has the DNA TGTGCCAGCAGCAATTCGCGGCAGCATAGCAATCAGCCCCAGCATTTT.

V and J are TRBV5-1 and TRBJ2-5; D unclear. V was cut by 0 bases and J by 5 bases, with 8 bases left in between. The V gene's germline CDR1 is SGHRS and CDR2 YFSETQ. The CDR3 consists of 13 residues. This chain's CDR3 is CASSLDSRETQYF. In nucleotides, the CDR3 is TGCGCCAGCAGCTTGGATTCGCGGGAGACCCAGTACTTC.

The chain combines TRBV5-6 with TRBJ2-7; 9 bases are a match to TRBD1. This CDR3 has 18 amino acids. Unmatched junction bases numbered 12, after V lost 0 bases and J lost 2 bases. Germline values: CDR1 SGHDT, CDR2 YYEEEE. CDR3 in amino acids: CASSLEAGTGKLAYEQYF. The CDR3 nucleotides are TGTGCCAGCAGCTTGGAAGCCGGGACAGGGAAGTTAGCCTACGAGCAGTACTTC.